A single sample gave rise to the 30 T cell receptor beta chains below, sequenced in a study of CD8 T cells in ankylosing spondylitis. TCRdb re-derived calls from the 5' RACE reads in MiXCR, one entry per CDR3 protein. In the table there are a few hundred thousand distinct CDR3 sequences, about 11% of which are singletons. The sample comprised blood, either unsorted or a sorted T cell fraction (not recorded which). All receptors derive from a male donor with ankylosing spondylitis or in good health (not recorded which).

CDR3 bases: TGTGCCAGCAGCCAATTCACGCCGGGGGCTGGGACCCAGTACTTC. Its translation: CASSQFTPGAGTQYF. This chain connects TRBV3-1 to TRBJ2-5, with D perhaps matching TRBD1 or TRBD2 (6 bases each). The V end was cut by 2 bases, the J end by 7 bases, with 17 bases between. This CDR3 is 15 amino acids long. Germline V CDR1 and CDR2: LGHDT, YNNKEL (reference sequence).

In this sample, this clonotype turned up many times. CDR3 protein: CSVGGVKGRGGYEQYF. The CDR3 DNA reads TGCAGCGTTGGGGGCGTGAAGGGGCGAGGTGGTTACGAGCAGTACTTC. The chain recombines TRBV29-1 with TRBJ2-7; TRBD1 might be the D (5 bases). The CDR3 runs to 16 residues. CDR1 SQVTM and CDR2 ANQGSEA come from the germline V gene. Deletions cut 4 bases from V and 4 bases from J, with 23 bases between.

In this sample, this clonotype turned up many times. CDR3 sequence reads: CSAKASDPNEQFF. CDR3 sequence (DNA): TGCAGTGCTAAGGCCAGCGACCCCAATGAGCAGTTCTTC. V is TRBV20-1 and J is TRBJ2-1; no clear D. V was clipped by 4 bases and J by 6 bases, with 13 bases between them. The CDR3 runs 13 residues. Germline V gives CDR1 DFQATT, CDR2 SNEGSKA (reference sequence).

This clonotype was detected a few times. The rearrangement links TRBV27 to TRBJ2-7; 8 bases align to TRBD1. The CDR3 is 15 amino acids. V lost 6 bases and J lost 6; bases outside the gene matches: 13. Per germline, CDR1 MNHEY and CDR2 SMNVEV (reference sequence). CDR3 nucleotide sequence: TGTGCCAGCAGACGAACAGGGGGTGGTACGATCGAGCAGTACTTC. It is translated as CASRRTGGGTIEQYF.

The sample holds many counts of this clonotype. The chain joins TRBV12-3 or TRBV12-4 to TRBJ1-4; 8 bases align to TRBD1. V shed 6 bases, J shed 8 bases, and the junction held 8 bases outside the gene matches. The CDR3 sequence is 14 residues long. The CDR3 reads CASSPGGWREKLFF. For the CDR3, the DNA is TGTGCCAGCAGCCCAGGGGGCTGGAGGGAAAAACTGTTTTTT.

The V and J genes are TRBV6-1 and TRBJ2-3, with no clear D. There are 17 residues in the CDR3. Per the germline V gene, CDR1 is MNHNS and CDR2 is SASEGT. The V end lost 4 bases, the J end lost 0 bases, and 17 bases lay between the germline ends. The CDR3 sequence: CASSGTAMMKSTDTQYF. CDR3 sequence (DNA): TGTGCCAGCAGTGGAACCGCTATGATGAAGAGCACAGATACGCAGTATTTT.

CDR3 DNA: TGTGCCAGCAGCTCCCTAGCGGGAGTTCTAAGCGAGCAGTACTTC. It translates to CASSSLAGVLSEQYF. The V gene is TRBV11-2, the J gene TRBJ2-7; TRBD2 matches at 10 bases. V gave up 4 bases and J gave up 6 bases; unmatched junction bases: 9. Germline V gene lookup returns CDR1 SGHAT and CDR2 FQNNGV. This CDR3 contains 15 residues.

The gene calls are TRBV6-1 and TRBJ2-7; maybe TRBD1 (6 bases). The germline V gene encodes CDR1 MNHNS and CDR2 SASEGT. Trimming stripped 3 bases from V and 1 base from J, with 13 bases between. The CDR3 totals 15 residues. The CDR3 loop reads CASSEQDSASYEQYF. CDR3 in DNA: TGTGCCAGCAGTGAGCAGGACAGTGCGTCCTACGAGCAGTACTTC.

This clonotype was counted at least ten times. The V call is TRBV28, the J call TRBJ2-1; the D is unclear. The CDR3 loop spans 12 amino acids. Germline V CDR1 and CDR2: MDHEN, SYDVKM. The V end was cut by 5 bases, the J end by 12 bases, with 14 bases between. CDR3 region: CASSLTSLGQFF. In nucleotides, the CDR3 is TGTGCCAGCAGTCTCACCTCCCTTGGGCAGTTCTTC.

This clonotype was recorded many times. The rearrangement joins TRBV20-1 to TRBJ2-7; a possible D gene is TRBD1 (6 bases). This CDR3 has 13 amino acids. The V gene lost 4 bases and the J gene lost 0 bases, with 10 bases spanning the gap. Germline CDR1 DFQATT, CDR2 SNEGSKA (reference sequence). The DNA of the CDR3 is TGCAGTGCTACAGACAGGTCCTCCTACGAGCAGTACTTC. This translates into CSATDRSSYEQYF.

Only a few counts were recorded for this clonotype. This chain links TRBV29-1 with TRBJ2-3, with D perhaps being TRBD1 or TRBD2 (6 bases each). The CDR3 has 13 residues. V lost 7 bases and J lost 3, with 14 bases in between. Germline loops: CDR1 SQVTM, CDR2 ANQGSEA. CDR3 sequence (DNA): TGCAGCGCCTTAGGGGGGAGGACAGATACGCAGTATTTT. As protein: CSALGGRTDTQYF.

At least ten counts were recorded for this clonotype. V and J are TRBV20-1 and TRBJ1-2; tentatively, D is TRBD1 (6 bases). CDR3 length: 15 residues. Trimming cost V 5 bases and J 2 bases, with 18 bases left between them. CDR1 is DFQATT, CDR2 SNEGSKA, per germline (reference sequence). CDR3 DNA sequence: TGCAGTGCTCCGGACAGACCTGGCATCAACTATGGCTACACCTTC. Its protein product is CSAPDRPGINYGYTF.

This clonotype was recorded many times. The V and J genes are TRBV10-1 and TRBJ1-4; D unresolved. CDR3 length: 14 residues. The germline gives CDR1 WNHNN, CDR2 SYGVQD (reference sequence). V lost 11 bases to trimming and J lost 2 bases, with 15 bases between them. CDR3 bases: TGCGCCGACCAGCCGGGGTGCACTAATGAAAAACTGTTTTTT. It translates to CADQPGCTNEKLFF.

This clonotype appeared many times. This sequence joins TRBV11-2 and TRBJ2-3; 13 bases are a match to TRBD2. The CDR3 loop spans 17 amino acids. CDR1 is SGHAT and CDR2 is FQNNGV in the germline V gene. The ends lost 4 bases at V and 6 bases at J; junction bases unmatched: 10. The DNA of the CDR3 is TGTGCCAGCAGCTCAGGACTAGCGGGAGTGTATGGGGATACGCAGTATTTT. Residues: CASSSGLAGVYGDTQYF.

At least ten counts were recorded for this clonotype. CDR3 bases: TGCGCCAGCAGCTTGTCCCAGAACACTGAAGCTTTCTTT. As protein: CASSLSQNTEAFF. The V and J genes are TRBV5-1 and TRBJ1-1; unclear D gene. The germline gives CDR1 SGHRS, CDR2 YFSETQ. Trimming stripped 1 base from V and 1 base from J, with 5 bases between. The CDR3 consists of 13 residues.

Ten or more counts support this clonotype. V usage is TRBV20-1 and J usage is TRBJ2-3; D perhaps matches TRBD1 (6 bases). The CDR3 sequence is 15 residues long. Germline values: CDR1 DFQATT, CDR2 SNEGSKA (reference sequence). The ends were cut back, 5 bases at V and 2 bases at J, with 17 bases in the middle. In nucleotides, the CDR3 is TGCAGTGCTTCCCCCGCAACAGGGATCACAGATACGCAGTATTTT. Its translation: CSASPATGITDTQYF.

This clonotype has ten or more counts. The chain joins TRBV5-1 to TRBJ2-7, with TRBD2 identical over 7 bases. The CDR3 totals 13 residues. V lost 7 bases, J lost 3 bases, and 7 bases stayed unmatched. Germline loops: CDR1 SGHRS, CDR2 YFSETQ. The CDR3 nucleotides read TGCGCCAGCGCTGCGGGGGATGACTACGAGCAGTACTTC. This translates into CASAAGDDYEQYF.

This clonotype was seen repeatedly, ten times or more. The rearrangement joins TRBV5-1 to TRBJ1-5, with 10 bases aligning to TRBD1. With 4 bases clipped from V and 7 bases from J, the junction kept 5 bases outside the gene matches. CDR1 and CDR2 from the germline V gene are SGHRS and YFSETQ. This CDR3 contains 14 residues. The CDR3 region is CASSATGGRQPQHF. CDR3 sequence (DNA): TGCGCCAGCAGCGCGACAGGGGGCCGGCAGCCCCAGCATTTT.

This clonotype turned up a few times. The rearrangement links TRBV15 to TRBJ1-1; TRBD1 is a possible D gene (5 bases). CDR1 is LNHNV and CDR2 is YYDKDF in the germline V gene (reference sequence). The V gene lost 2 bases and the J gene lost 4 bases, with 14 bases spanning the gap. The length of the CDR3 is 15 residues. The CDR3 DNA reads as TGTGCCACCAGCAGACAGAACCTTGGGGCCACTGAAGCTTTCTTT. This gives the protein CATSRQNLGATEAFF.

In this sample, this clonotype turned up many times. In DNA, the CDR3 is TGCGCCAGCAGCTCCCAAGAAGGGGATGAAAAACTGTTTTTT. Translation gives CASSSQEGDEKLFF. This chain links TRBV5-1 with TRBJ1-4; possible D gene TRBD1, 5 bases. V was trimmed by 3 bases and J by 6 bases, leaving 12 bases between them. The germline gives CDR1 SGHRS, CDR2 YFSETQ. This CDR3 has 14 amino acids.

The J gene is TRBJ2-1, the V gene TRBV3-1; TRBD1 might be the D (6 bases). Trimming stripped 0 bases from V and 7 bases from J, with 13 bases between. The CDR3 totals 15 residues. Germline CDR1 and CDR2: LGHDT and YNNKEL (reference sequence). CDR3 amino acids: CASSQEPRTVNEQFF. In DNA, the CDR3 is TGTGCCAGCAGCCAAGAACCCAGGACAGTTAATGAGCAGTTCTTC.

V is TRBV3-1 and J is TRBJ2-1; possibly TRBD2 for D (5 bases). Germline CDR1 is LGHDT and CDR2 is YNNKEL (reference sequence). V was trimmed by 0 bases and J by 3 bases, leaving 15 bases between them. The CDR3 has 17 residues. For the CDR3, the DNA is TGTGCCAGCAGCCAAGATCCAAGGACTTCTTTCTACAATGAGCAGTTCTTC. It yields the protein CASSQDPRTSFYNEQFF.

This clonotype was detected ten times or more. The genes are TRBV6-5 and TRBJ1-1; possible D gene TRBD1, 6 bases. Germline V gene lookup returns CDR1 MNHEY and CDR2 SVGAGI. Trimming removed 1 base from V and 5 bases from J, with 11 bases in between. CDR3 size: 14 residues. CDR3 DNA: TGTGCCAGCAGTTACTTAGGGGGGCGAACTGAAGCTTTCTTT. Its translation is CASSYLGGRTEAFF.

The chain recombines TRBV6-1 with TRBJ2-5; TRBD1 or TRBD2 may be the D gene (5 bases each). Trimming left V 4 bases short and J 4 bases short, with 13 bases between. CDR3 length: 14 residues. CDR1 and CDR2 from the germline V gene are MNHNS and SASEGT. The CDR3 loop is CASSGGPGRETQYF. In DNA form, the CDR3 reads TGTGCCAGCAGTGGGGGTCCGGGGCGAGAGACCCAGTACTTC.

CDR3 amino acids: CAMSPGLTYEQYF. The CDR3 nucleotides are TGTGCCATGAGCCCCGGACTGACCTACGAGCAGTACTTC. J is TRBJ2-7 and V is TRBV10-3, with a tentative D call TRBD2 (5 bases). V gave up 9 bases and J gave up 2 bases, with 14 bases separating them. This CDR3 region has 13 residues. Germline CDR1 reads ENHRY; CDR2 reads SYGVKD.

This clonotype has only a few counts. The chain carries TRBV5-5 and TRBJ2-3; D is undetermined. The CDR3 loop spans 12 amino acids. The germline V gene has CDR1 SGHKS and CDR2 YYEKEE (reference sequence). V was shortened by 6 bases and J by 2 bases, with 7 bases between the two germline ends. CDR3 sequence (DNA): TGTGCCAGCAATTTCTACACAGATACGCAGTATTTT. It yields the protein CASNFYTDTQYF.

The J gene is TRBJ2-1, the V gene TRBV12-3 or TRBV12-4; 13 nucleotides line up with TRBD2. The CDR3 runs 15 residues. Trimming took 6 bases from V and 8 from J; bases not matched to a gene: 7. The CDR3 is CASSLLAGGYYEQFF. DNA of the CDR3: TGTGCCAGCAGCCTACTAGCGGGGGGGTACTATGAGCAGTTCTTC.

This clonotype was recorded at least ten times. This chain connects TRBV29-1 to TRBJ2-1; a possible D gene is TRBD2 (5 bases). The CDR3 totals 12 residues. The V and J ends lost 1 base and 7 bases respectively, with 8 bases between them. Germline CDR1 reads SQVTM; CDR2 reads ANQGSEA. CDR3 region: CSVEGGYNEQFF. CDR3 coding DNA: TGCAGCGTTGAAGGAGGGTATAATGAGCAGTTCTTC.

This clonotype has just a few counts. This chain joins TRBV29-1 and TRBJ2-5; D is unresolved. The CDR3 length is 11 residues. Germline-derived CDR1 and CDR2 are SQVTM and ANQGSEA. V gave up 6 bases and J gave up 4 bases, with 9 bases separating them. CDR3 sequence reads: CSVGLGETQYF. Here the CDR3 DNA reads TGCAGCGTAGGTCTGGGAGAGACCCAGTACTTC.

This clonotype was seen more than once but under ten times. The gene calls are TRBV27 and TRBJ2-1; D call uncertain. Germline V gene lookup returns CDR1 MNHEY and CDR2 SMNVEV (reference sequence). The CDR3 is made up of 8 amino acids. CDR3 DNA sequence: TGTGCTGTTGTGGAACAGTTCTTC. Its protein is CAVVEQFF.